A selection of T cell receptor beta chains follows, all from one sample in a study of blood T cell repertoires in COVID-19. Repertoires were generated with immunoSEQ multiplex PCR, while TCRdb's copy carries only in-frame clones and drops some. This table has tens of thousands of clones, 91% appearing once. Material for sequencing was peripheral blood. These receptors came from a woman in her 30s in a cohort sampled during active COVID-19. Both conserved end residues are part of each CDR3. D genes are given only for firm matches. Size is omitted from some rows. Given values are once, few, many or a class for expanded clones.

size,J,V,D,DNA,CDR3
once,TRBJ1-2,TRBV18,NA,TGTGCCAGCTCACCCTCGAAGCAGGGATCCGTCTGGGGCTACACCTTC,CASSPSKQGSVWGYTF
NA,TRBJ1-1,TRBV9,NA,TGTGCCAGCAGCGTAGGAGCGGGGAACACTGAAGCTTTCTTT,CASSVGAGNTEAFF
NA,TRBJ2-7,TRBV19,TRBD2,TGTGCCAGTAGTATCGGGGGACTAGCTGAAGAGCAGTACTTC,CASSIGGLAEEQYF
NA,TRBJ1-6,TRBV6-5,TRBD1,TGTGCCAGCAGTTACAAAGGGGGCACCACGCCTTCACCCCTCCACTTT,CASSYKGGTTPSPLHF
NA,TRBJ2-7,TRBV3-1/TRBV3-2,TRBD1,TGTGCCAGCAGCCAAGAGGACAGGGTAACGTACTTC,CASSQEDRVTYF
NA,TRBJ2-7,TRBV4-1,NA,TGCGCCAGCAGCCAAGCCCTGGCTGCCTCCTACGAGCAGTACTTC,CASSQALAASYEQYF
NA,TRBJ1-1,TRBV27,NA,TGTGCCAGCAGTTTACAGGGTCTCACTGAAGCTTTCTTT,CASSLQGLTEAFF
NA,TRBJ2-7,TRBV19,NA,TGTGCCAGTAGTACTTACCGGGACACCTACGAGCAGTACTTC,CASSTYRDTYEQYF
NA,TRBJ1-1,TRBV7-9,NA,TGTGCCAGCAGCCCGGTGGGGGGGCCCATGAACACTGAAGCTTTCTTT,CASSPVGGPMNTEAFF
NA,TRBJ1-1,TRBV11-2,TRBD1,TGTGCCAGCAGCTTAGGCAAGACAGGGGTAGGCACTGAAGCTTTCTTT,CASSLGKTGVGTEAFF
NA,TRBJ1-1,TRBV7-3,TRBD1,TGTGCCAGCAGCTTACCCGACAGGGGGCTAGAGAACACTGAAGCTTTCTTT,CASSLPDRGLENTEAFF
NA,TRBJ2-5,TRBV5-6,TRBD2,TGTGCCAGCAGCTTGTCGGGAGGGCAAGAGACCCAGTACTTC,CASSLSGGQETQYF
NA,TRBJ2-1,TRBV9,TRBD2,TGTGCCAGCAGCGCCCCCACTAGCGGAACCTACAATGAGCAGTTCTTC,CASSAPTSGTYNEQFF
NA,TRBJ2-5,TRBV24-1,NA,TGTGCCACCGCAAGCCAAGACAGGGACTTGGAGACCCAGTACTTC,CATASQDRDLETQYF
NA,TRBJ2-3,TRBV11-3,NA,TGTGCCAGCAGCTTAGTGGGGGGAGTAGATACGCAGTATTTT,CASSLVGGVDTQYF
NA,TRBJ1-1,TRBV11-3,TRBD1,TGTGCCAGCAGCTCGGGACAGGGGTTCACTGAAGCTTTCTTT,CASSSGQGFTEAFF
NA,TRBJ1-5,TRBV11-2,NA,TGTGCCAGCAGCCCGAGTCCGGGTGGGCAGCCCCAGCATTTT,CASSPSPGGQPQHF
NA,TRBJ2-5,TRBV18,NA,TGTGCCAGCTCATTAAGTTGGGCCCGACAGGCGAGTAAAGAGACCCAGTACTTC,CASSLSWARQASKETQYF
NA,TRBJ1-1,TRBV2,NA,TGTGCCAGCAGTGCTTGGGAGACCGACTTGGAGGGGACTGAAGCTTTCTTT,CASSAWETDLEGTEAFF
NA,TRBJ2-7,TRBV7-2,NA,TGTGCCAGCAGTCCCCGACAGGCCCCATACGAGCAGTACTTC,CASSPRQAPYEQYF
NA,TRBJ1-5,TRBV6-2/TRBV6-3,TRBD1,TGTGCCAGCAGTATACTCGGGACAGGCCGGAATCAGCCCCAGCATTTT,CASSILGTGRNQPQHF
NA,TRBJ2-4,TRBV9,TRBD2,TGTGCCAGCAGCGTAGCCGGAAGCGCTAGCGGGAGTCGGAAAAACATTCAGTACTTC,CASSVAGSASGSRKNIQYF
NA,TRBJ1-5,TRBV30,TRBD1,TGTGCCTGGAGCGCAGGTGTGGGACAGGGAAATAGCAATCAGCCCCAGCATTTT,CAWSAGVGQGNSNQPQHF
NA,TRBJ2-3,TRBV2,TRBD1,TGTGCCATCTATGGCGGGGACAGGGTCACAGATACGCAGTATTTT,CAIYGGDRVTDTQYF
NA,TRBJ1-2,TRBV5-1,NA,TGCGCCAGCAGCTTGTCAACCGCGGGGGGGACCTATGGCTACACCTTC,CASSLSTAGGTYGYTF
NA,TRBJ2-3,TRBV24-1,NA,TGTGCCACCAGTGACCGACAGGCTCCGACAGATACGCAGTATTTT,CATSDRQAPTDTQYF
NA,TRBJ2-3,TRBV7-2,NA,TGTGCCAGCAGCTTAGTCAGGGTCGGCACAGATACGCAGTATTTT,CASSLVRVGTDTQYF
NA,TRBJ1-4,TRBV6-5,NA,TGTGCCAGCAAAGGGGGAGGGGAGGGAAATGAAAAACTGTTTTTT,CASKGGGEGNEKLFF